This T cell receptor (beta chain) was recorded in a study of identical twins. Study-wide results and limits: Cord blood beta clonotypes that were abundant carried fewer insertions, and memory repertoires showed no such trend. Findings depended on cross-sectional statistics rather than tracking the same donors.

A universal primer site arose from template switching, and cDNA bore unique molecular identifiers. One entry per CDR3 protein, called by TCRdb with MiXCR from the 5' RACE reads. The sample holds approximately 630,000 distinct CDR3 sequences; about 7.6% are singletons and the top ten take about 1.5%. With regard to this clonotype: Antigen specificity is unknown.

Germline V gene data show CDR1 as SGHRS and CDR2 as YFSETQ. V was clipped by 0 bases and J by 2 bases, with 12 bases between them. This CDR3 comprises 15 residues. In addition, the sample was reused for a study of yellow fever vaccine responses in identical twins.

The chain links TRBV5-1 to TRBJ2-7; D not certain. Sequencing was performed on PBMCs. The clonotype originates from a young woman in good health. The DNA of the CDR3 is TGCGCCAGCAGCTTGGTAGAGACAACCCCCTACGAGCAGTACTTC. Its translation: CASSLVETTPYEQYF.